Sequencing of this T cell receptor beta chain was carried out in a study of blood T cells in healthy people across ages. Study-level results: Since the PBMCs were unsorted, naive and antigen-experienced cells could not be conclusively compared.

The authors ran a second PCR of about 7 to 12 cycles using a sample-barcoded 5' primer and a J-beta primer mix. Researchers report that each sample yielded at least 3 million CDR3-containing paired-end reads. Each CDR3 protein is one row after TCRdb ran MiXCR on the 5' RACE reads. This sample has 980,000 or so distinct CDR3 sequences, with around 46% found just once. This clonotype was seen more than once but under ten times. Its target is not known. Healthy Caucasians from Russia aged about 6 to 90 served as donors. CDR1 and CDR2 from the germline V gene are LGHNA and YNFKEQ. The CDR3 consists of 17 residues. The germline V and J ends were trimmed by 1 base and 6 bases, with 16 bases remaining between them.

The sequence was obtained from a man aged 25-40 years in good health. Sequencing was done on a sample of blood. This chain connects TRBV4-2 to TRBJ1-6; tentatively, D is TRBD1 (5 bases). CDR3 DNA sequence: TGTGCCAGCAGCCAAGCTGGAGGACACTTCCCTAATTCACCCCTCCACTTT. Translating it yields CASSQAGGHFPNSPLHF.